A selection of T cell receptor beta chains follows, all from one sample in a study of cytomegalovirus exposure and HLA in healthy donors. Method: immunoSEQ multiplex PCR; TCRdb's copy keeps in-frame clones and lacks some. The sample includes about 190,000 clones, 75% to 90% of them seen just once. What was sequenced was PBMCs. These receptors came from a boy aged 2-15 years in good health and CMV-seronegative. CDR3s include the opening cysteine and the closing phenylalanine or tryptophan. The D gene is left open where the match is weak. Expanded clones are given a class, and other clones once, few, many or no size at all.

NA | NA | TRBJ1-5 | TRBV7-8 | TGTGCCAGCAGCTTACGGTCGGGCAGGGTCGATCAGCCCCAGCATTTT | CASSLRSGRVDQPQHF
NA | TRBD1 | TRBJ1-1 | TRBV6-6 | TGTGCCAGCAGTCCACAGGGGGCGGCGGTTGAAGCTTTCTTT | CASSPQGAAVEAFF
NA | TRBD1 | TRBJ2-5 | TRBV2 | TGTGCCAGCAGCAGGGGGGAGACCCAGTACTTC | CASSRGETQYF
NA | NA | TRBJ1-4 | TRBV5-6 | TGTGCCAGCAGCTTGGCTGGAGCTGCAACTAATGAAAAACTGTTTTTT | CASSLAGAATNEKLFF
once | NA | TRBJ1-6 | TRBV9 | TGTGCCAGCAGCGAGGCGACAGGAGCGCGGTCACCCCTCCACTTT | CASSEATGARSPLHF
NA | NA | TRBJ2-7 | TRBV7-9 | TGTGCCAGCAGCCCCTTCGCAGGATTACTCTACGAGCAGTACTTC | CASSPFAGLLYEQYF
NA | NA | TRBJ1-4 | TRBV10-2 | TGCGCCAGCAGTGAGGGGGGGGCGCTTGGTGAAAAACTGTTTTTT | CASSEGGALGEKLFF
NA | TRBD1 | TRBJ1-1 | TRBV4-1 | TGCGCCAGCAGCCAAAACCGGGACAGGAACACTGAAGCTTTCTTT | CASSQNRDRNTEAFF
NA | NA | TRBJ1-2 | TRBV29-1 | TGCAGCGTTTATGACAGCCCGGTCTATGGCTACACCTTC | CSVYDSPVYGYTF
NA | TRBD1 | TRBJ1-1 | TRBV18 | TGTGCCAGCTCACCATACGGGACAGTGTCGAACACTGAAGCTTTCTTT | CASSPYGTVSNTEAFF
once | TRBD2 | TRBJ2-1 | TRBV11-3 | TGTGCCAGCAGCACCCGGACTAGCGGGGCCAACAATGAGCAGTTCTTC | CASSTRTSGANNEQFF
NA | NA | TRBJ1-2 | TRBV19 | TGTGCCACTAACCCGGGCAGGGAGGTAGGCGGCTACACCTTC | CATNPGREVGGYTF
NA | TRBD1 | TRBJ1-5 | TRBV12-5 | TGTGCTAGTGGTGCTAGGGACAGGGAAGTGCACAATCAGCCCCAGCATTTT | CASGARDREVHNQPQHF
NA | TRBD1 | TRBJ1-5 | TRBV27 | TGTGCCAGCAGTTTATCCGGGACAGGGGGGCATCAGCCCCAGCATTTT | CASSLSGTGGHQPQHF
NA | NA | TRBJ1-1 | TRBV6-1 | TGTGCCAGCAGCAACCCCACCGGGTTGGGCACTGAAGCTTTCTTT | CASSNPTGLGTEAFF
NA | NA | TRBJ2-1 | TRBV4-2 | TGTGCCAGCAGCCAAGTCCGTCCGGGACTCTTTTCCTACAATGAGCAGTTCTTC | CASSQVRPGLFSYNEQFF
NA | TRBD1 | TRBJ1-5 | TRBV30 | TGTGCCTGGAGTAGCCCGAGGACAGGGAAAAGCAATCAGCCCCAGCATTTT | CAWSSPRTGKSNQPQHF
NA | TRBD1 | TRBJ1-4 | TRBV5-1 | TGCGCCAGCAGCTGGGACAGGGGGCTAGGAGAAAAACTGTTTTTT | CASSWDRGLGEKLFF
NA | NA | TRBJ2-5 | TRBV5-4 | TGTGCCAGCAGCTTCTCAGGGGAGACCCAGTACTTC | CASSFSGETQYF
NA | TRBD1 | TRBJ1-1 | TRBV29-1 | TGCAGCGGCCTGGGACAGGGGAACACTGAAGCTTTCTTT | CSGLGQGNTEAFF
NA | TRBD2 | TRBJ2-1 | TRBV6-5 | TGTGCCAGCAGTTCCACGGCGGGGGGCTACAATGAGCAGTTCTTC | CASSSTAGGYNEQFF
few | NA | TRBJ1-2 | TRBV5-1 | TGCGCCAGCAGCTTGATGCCGACAGGAGTTAGGGGGTACTATGGCTACACCTTC | CASSLMPTGVRGYYGYTF
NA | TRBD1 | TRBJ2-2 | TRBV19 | TGTGCCAGTAGTATTGGCTCCGGGACAGGGCCCGCCGGGGAGCTGTTTTTT | CASSIGSGTGPAGELFF
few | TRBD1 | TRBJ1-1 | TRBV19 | TGTGCCAGTAGTAGAAACCGGGACAGGCACACTGAAGCTTTCTTT | CASSRNRDRHTEAFF
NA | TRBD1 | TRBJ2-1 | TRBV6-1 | TGTGCCAGCTCTAAGACAGGGTTACACAATGAGCAGTTCTTC | CASSKTGLHNEQFF
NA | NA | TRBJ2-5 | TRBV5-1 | TGCGCCAGCAGCAAAGGGGTGGGAGAGACCCAGTACTTC | CASSKGVGETQYF
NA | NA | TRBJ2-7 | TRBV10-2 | TGCGCCAGCAGTGAGTCGAGGCCCTACGAGCAGTACTTC | CASSESRPYEQYF
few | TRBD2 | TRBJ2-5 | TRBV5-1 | TGCGCCAGCAGCTCAGGAGCGGGGGGGGAGACCCAGTACTTC | CASSSGAGGETQYF
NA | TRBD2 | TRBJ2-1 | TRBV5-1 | TGCGCCAGCAGCTTGCCCCCCTGGGGAGGGAGCTCCTACAATGAGCAGTTCTTC | CASSLPPWGGSSYNEQFF
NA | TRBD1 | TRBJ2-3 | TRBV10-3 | TGTGCCATCAGTTCCGGGACAGGAGACACAGATACGCAGTATTTT | CAISSGTGDTDTQYF
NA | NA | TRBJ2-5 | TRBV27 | TGTGCCAGCAGTTTCTTGGGCAGTGACAGGAGAGACTGGGAGACCCAGTACTTC | CASSFLGSDRRDWETQYF
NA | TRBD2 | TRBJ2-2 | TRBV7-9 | TGTGCCAGCAGCCCTCTAGCGGGAAACACCGGGGAGCTGTTTTTT | CASSPLAGNTGELFF
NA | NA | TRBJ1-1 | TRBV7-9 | TGTGCCAGCAGCTCCTCGACAGGGAACACTGAAGCTTTCTTT | CASSSSTGNTEAFF
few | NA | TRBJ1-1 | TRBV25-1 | TGTGCCAGCAGTGTCCAGGGCACTGAAGCTTTCTTT | CASSVQGTEAFF
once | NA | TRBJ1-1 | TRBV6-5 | TGTGCCAGCAAGAGGAGGGGGGGACTGAACACTGAAGCTTTCTTT | CASKRRGGLNTEAFF
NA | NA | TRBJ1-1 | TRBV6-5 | TGTGCCAGCAGTTACGGCACGAACACTGAAGCTTTCTTT | CASSYGTNTEAFF
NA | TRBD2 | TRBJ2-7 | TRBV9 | TGTGCCAGCAGCGTAGGGACTAGCGGAATATACGAGCAGTACTTC | CASSVGTSGIYEQYF
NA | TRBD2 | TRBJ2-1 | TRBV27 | TGTGCCAGCAGTTTATTGACTAGCGGGAGTCGCGCCTACAATGAGCAGTTCTTC | CASSLLTSGSRAYNEQFF
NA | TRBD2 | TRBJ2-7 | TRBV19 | TGTGCCAGTAGTTCAGGACTAGCGGGAGCTCCACTCTACGAGCAGTACTTC | CASSSGLAGAPLYEQYF
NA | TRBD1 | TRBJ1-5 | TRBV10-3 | TGTGCCATCAGTGAGAACGCCCCGGGACAGGGTTATCAGCCCCAGCATTTT | CAISENAPGQGYQPQHF
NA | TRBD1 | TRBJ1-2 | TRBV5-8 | TGTGCCAGCAGCTTCGGACAGGGGCGGGAAGGTGGCTACACCTTC | CASSFGQGREGGYTF
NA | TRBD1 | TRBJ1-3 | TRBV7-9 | TGTGCCAGCAGCCCTATACCGGGACAGTATTGGCCTGGAAACACCATATATTTT | CASSPIPGQYWPGNTIYF
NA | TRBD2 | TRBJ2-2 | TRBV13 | TGTGCCAGCAGCTGGGATAGCGGGAGGGCGAACACCGGGGAGCTGTTTTTT | CASSWDSGRANTGELFF
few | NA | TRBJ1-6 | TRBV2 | TGTGCCAGCAGACACCCGGGCGGGTGGGCCCTCCACTTT | CASRHPGGWALHF
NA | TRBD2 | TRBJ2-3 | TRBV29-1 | TGCAGCGTTGCGGGGCGGGAGGCCCCAGATACGCAGTATTTT | CSVAGREAPDTQYF